This is a list of T cell receptor beta chains from one sample in a study of T cell changes during pregnancy in multiple sclerosis. Assay: immunoSEQ multiplex PCR; the TCRdb copy retains only in-frame clones and omits some. The sample carries over 35,000 clones, approximately 92% recorded once. Material: peripheral blood. The receptor source for this set is a female donor with multiple sclerosis, enrolled in a pregnancy study. CDR3s include the opening cysteine and the closing phenylalanine or tryptophan. D genes are given only for firm matches. Clone size, where shown, is once, few, many, or a class for clones that have expanded.

D	V	J	size	length	CDR3	DNA
TRBD2	TRBV5-5	TRBJ2-2	once	15	CASILLAGGPGELFF	TGTGCCAGCATCCTTTTAGCGGGGGGTCCCGGGGAGCTGTTTTTT
.	TRBV10-3	TRBJ1-1	.	15	CAISEKQGGNTEAFF	TGTGCCATCAGTGAGAAACAGGGAGGGAACACTGAAGCTTTCTTT
.	TRBV5-1	TRBJ1-4	.	14	CASSSDRGGEKLFF	TGCGCCAGCAGCTCTGATAGGGGAGGTGAAAAACTGTTTTTT
TRBD1	TRBV28	TRBJ2-1	.	14	CASSLADRDHEQFF	TGTGCCAGCAGTTTAGCGGACAGGGATCATGAGCAGTTCTTC
.	TRBV7-9	TRBJ2-7	.	13	CASSLEGRTGQYF	TGTGCCAGCAGCTTAGAAGGGCGGACGGGGCAGTACTTC
.	TRBV18	TRBJ1-1	.	16	CASSPLAATMNTEAFF	TGTGCCAGCTCACCACTGGCTGCCACTATGAACACTGAAGCTTTCTTT
.	TRBV6-5	TRBJ2-7	.	15	CASSYVGLGFHEQYF	TGTGCCAGCAGTTACGTGGGTCTGGGGTTCCACGAGCAGTACTTC
TRBD1	TRBV6-1	TRBJ1-3	.	18	CASSESANYYRGRNTIYF	TGTGCCAGCAGTGAAAGCGCCAACTATTACAGGGGGCGTAACACCATATATTTT
TRBD1	TRBV19	TRBJ1-5	once	15	CASSSSGTAYQPQHF	TGTGCCAGTAGTTCCTCCGGGACAGCTTATCAGCCCCAGCATTTT
.	TRBV5-5	TRBJ2-3	.	15	CASSLRWDPANTQYF	TGTGCCAGCAGCTTGAGGTGGGACCCAGCTAATACGCAGTATTTT